Listed below are T cell receptor beta chains from one sample, sequenced in a study of chemoradiotherapy in HPV16-positive cancers. Sequenced by immunoSEQ multiplex PCR; TCRdb stores in-frame clones only, minus some. Of around 2,100 clones in the sample, approximately 86% were seen once. This specimen was tumor tissue, taken from a patient who underwent chemoradiotherapy. The receptors were gathered from a human donor with HPV-associated anogenital cancer. Both conserved end residues are part of each CDR3. Each record gives: clone size, V gene, J gene, D gene, CDR3 DNA, CDR3 protein. D genes are given only for firm matches. Only part of the rows carry a size: once, few, many, or a class if the clone is expanded.

abundance: once
v_gene: TRBV7-3
j_gene: TRBJ2-5
d_gene: -
CDR3nt: TGTGCCAGCAGCTTATCTGGCAGCCAAGAGACCCAGTACTTC
CDR3aa: CASSLSGSQETQYF

abundance: -
v_gene: TRBV5-1
j_gene: TRBJ1-5
d_gene: -
CDR3nt: TGCGCCAGCAGCTTGGAAGGTAGCAATCAGCCCCAGCATTTT
CDR3aa: CASSLEGSNQPQHF

abundance: -
v_gene: TRBV6-1
j_gene: TRBJ2-3
d_gene: -
CDR3nt: TGTGCCAGCATTCCAGTCTACCACACAGATACGCAGTATTTT
CDR3aa: CASIPVYHTDTQYF

abundance: -
v_gene: TRBV6-1
j_gene: TRBJ1-5
d_gene: -
CDR3nt: TGTGCCAGCAGTGAAGCAGGGGGGGGTGGAAGCAATCAGCCCCAGCATTTT
CDR3aa: CASSEAGGGGSNQPQHF

abundance: -
v_gene: TRBV19
j_gene: TRBJ2-2
d_gene: -
CDR3nt: TGTGCCAGTAGTATCCTGACGGATAGAACCGGGGAGCTGTTTTTT
CDR3aa: CASSILTDRTGELFF

abundance: -
v_gene: TRBV2
j_gene: TRBJ2-1
d_gene: -
CDR3nt: TGTGCCAGCAAGGCGCCCAACAATGAGCAGTTCTTC
CDR3aa: CASKAPNNEQFF

abundance: few
v_gene: TRBV2
j_gene: TRBJ1-1
d_gene: TRBD1
CDR3nt: TGTGCCAGCAGTGGGACAGGGGCGGCCTACACTGAAGCTTTCTTT
CDR3aa: CASSGTGAAYTEAFF

abundance: -
v_gene: TRBV19
j_gene: TRBJ2-7
d_gene: -
CDR3nt: TGTGCCAGTAGTACCGGGACGTTTACCTACGAGCAGTACTTC
CDR3aa: CASSTGTFTYEQYF

abundance: -
v_gene: TRBV19
j_gene: TRBJ2-5
d_gene: -
CDR3nt: TGTGCCAGTAGTATTTCGACTAGATCTGAGACCCAGTACTTC
CDR3aa: CASSISTRSETQYF

abundance: -
v_gene: TRBV19
j_gene: TRBJ1-5
d_gene: -
CDR3nt: TGTGCCAGTAGTTCTTTGCACCCAGGTAGTCAGCCCCAGCATTTT
CDR3aa: CASSSLHPGSQPQHF

abundance: -
v_gene: TRBV20-1
j_gene: TRBJ2-7
d_gene: -
CDR3nt: TGCAGTGCTAGAGATAACCCGTGGGAGTACTTC
CDR3aa: CSARDNPWEYF

abundance: -
v_gene: TRBV5-1
j_gene: TRBJ2-7
d_gene: -
CDR3nt: TGCGCCAGCAGCTTGGAAGTAGGGGCCTCCTCCTACGAGCAGTACTTC
CDR3aa: CASSLEVGASSYEQYF